This T cell receptor (beta chain) was obtained from a study of beta chain features in type 1 diabetes. Sequencing targeted expressed TCRB transcripts, as all isolated RNA had been reverse transcribed. The repertoire was sequenced with immunoSEQ multiplex PCR; TCRdb's copy has only in-frame clones and lacks some. The sample has about 180,000 clones, approximately 13% seen once. The germline V gene encodes CDR1 SGHNT and CDR2 YYREEE (reference sequence). This CDR3 region has 13 residues. The V gene end was trimmed by 3 bases and the J gene end by 4 bases; junction bases not matched to a gene: 3. In the case of this clone: Its antigen is undetermined.

Findings and limits, study-wide: A closer apparent resemblance between naive, central memory and Treg TCRB repertoires was seen in patients than in healthy donors.

This TCR was sampled from a woman aged 18-29 years in good health. V gene TRBV5-4 combines with J gene TRBJ2-5; TRBD1 aligns across 7 bases. The sample consisted of central memory CD4+ T cells from blood. The CDR3 reads CASSSGTVETQYF. The CDR3 DNA reads TGTGCCAGCAGCTCCGGGACAGTAGAGACCCAGTACTTC.